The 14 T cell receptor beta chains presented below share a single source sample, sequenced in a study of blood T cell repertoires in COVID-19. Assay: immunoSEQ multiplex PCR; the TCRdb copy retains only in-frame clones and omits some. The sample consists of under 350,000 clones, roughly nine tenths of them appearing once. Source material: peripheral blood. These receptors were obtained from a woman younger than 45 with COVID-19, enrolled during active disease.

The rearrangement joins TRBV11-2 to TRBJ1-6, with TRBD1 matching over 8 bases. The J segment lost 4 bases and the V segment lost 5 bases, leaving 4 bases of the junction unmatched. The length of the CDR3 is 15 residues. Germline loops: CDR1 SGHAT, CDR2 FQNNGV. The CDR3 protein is CASSLRGRYNSPLHF. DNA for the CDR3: TGTGCCAGCAGCCTCAGGGGGCGATATAATTCACCCCTCCACTTT.

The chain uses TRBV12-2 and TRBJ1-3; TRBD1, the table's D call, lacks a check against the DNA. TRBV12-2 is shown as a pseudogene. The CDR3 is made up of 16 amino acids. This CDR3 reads CASRYDATASGNTIYF. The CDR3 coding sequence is TGTGCAAGTCGCTATGACGCGACAGCCTCTGGAAACACCATATATTTT.

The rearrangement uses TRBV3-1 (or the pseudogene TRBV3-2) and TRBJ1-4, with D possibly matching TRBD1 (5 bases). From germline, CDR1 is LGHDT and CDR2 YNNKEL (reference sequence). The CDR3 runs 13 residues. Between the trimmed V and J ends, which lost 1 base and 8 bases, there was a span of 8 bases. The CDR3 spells CASSQGKGEKLFF. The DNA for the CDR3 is TGTGCCAGCAGCCAAGGAAAGGGGGAAAAACTGTTTTTT.

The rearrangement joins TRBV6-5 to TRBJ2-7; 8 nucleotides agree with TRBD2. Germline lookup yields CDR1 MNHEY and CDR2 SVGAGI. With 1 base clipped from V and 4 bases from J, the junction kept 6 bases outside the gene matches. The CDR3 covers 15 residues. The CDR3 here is CASSYFSGGRYEQYF. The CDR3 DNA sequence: TGTGCCAGCAGTTACTTTTCGGGGGGGCGTTACGAGCAGTACTTC.

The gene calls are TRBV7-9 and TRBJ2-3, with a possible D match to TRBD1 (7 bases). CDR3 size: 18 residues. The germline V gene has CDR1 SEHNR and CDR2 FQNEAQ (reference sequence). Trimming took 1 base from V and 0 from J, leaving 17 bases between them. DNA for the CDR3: TGTGCCAGCAGCTTAGGAATCGCGCGGGACAGTAGCACAGATACGCAGTATTTT. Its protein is CASSLGIARDSSTDTQYF.

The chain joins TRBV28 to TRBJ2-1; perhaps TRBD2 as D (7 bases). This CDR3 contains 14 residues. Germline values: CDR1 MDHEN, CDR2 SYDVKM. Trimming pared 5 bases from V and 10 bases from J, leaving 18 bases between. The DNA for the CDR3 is TGTGCCAGCAGTCCCCCGGGGGGCCCCCCAGAGCAGTTCTTC. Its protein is CASSPPGGPPEQFF.

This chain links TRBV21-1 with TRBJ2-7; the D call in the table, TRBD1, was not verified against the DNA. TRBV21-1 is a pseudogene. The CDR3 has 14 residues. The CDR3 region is CASSCGASVYEQYV. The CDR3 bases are TGTGCCAGCAGCTGTGGGGCATCTGTCTACGAGCAGTACGTC.

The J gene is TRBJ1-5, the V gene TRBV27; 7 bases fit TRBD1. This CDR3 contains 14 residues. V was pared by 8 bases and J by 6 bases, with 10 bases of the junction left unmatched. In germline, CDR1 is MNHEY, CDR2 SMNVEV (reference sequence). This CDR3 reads CASARQGYAQPQHF. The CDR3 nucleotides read TGTGCCAGCGCCCGACAGGGCTATGCTCAGCCCCAGCATTTT.

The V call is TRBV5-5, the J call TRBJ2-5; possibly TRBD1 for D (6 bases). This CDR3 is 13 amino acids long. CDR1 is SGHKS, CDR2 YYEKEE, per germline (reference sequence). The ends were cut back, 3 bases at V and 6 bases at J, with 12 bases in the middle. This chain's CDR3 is CASSSQGRQTQYF. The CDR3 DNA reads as TGTGCCAGCAGCTCACAGGGAAGGCAGACCCAGTACTTC.

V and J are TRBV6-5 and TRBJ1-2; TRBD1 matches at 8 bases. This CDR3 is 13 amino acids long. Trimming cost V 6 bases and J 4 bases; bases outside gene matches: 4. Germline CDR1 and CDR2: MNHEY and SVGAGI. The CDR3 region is CASRQTGVYGYTF. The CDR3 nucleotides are TGTGCCAGCAGGCAGACAGGGGTCTATGGCTACACCTTC.

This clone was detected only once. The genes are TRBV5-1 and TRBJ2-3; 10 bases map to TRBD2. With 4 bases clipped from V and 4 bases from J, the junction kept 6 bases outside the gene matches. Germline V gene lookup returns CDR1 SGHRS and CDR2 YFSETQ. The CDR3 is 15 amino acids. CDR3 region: CASSDSGGASDTQYF. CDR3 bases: TGCGCCAGCAGCGACAGCGGGGGGGCCTCAGATACGCAGTATTTT. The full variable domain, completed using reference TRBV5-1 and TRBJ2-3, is KAGVTQTPRYLIKTRGQQVTLSCSPISGHRSVSWYQQTPGQGLQFLFEYFSETQRNKGNFPGRFSGRQFSNSRSEMNVSTLELGDSALYLCASSDSGGASDTQYFGPGTRLTVL.

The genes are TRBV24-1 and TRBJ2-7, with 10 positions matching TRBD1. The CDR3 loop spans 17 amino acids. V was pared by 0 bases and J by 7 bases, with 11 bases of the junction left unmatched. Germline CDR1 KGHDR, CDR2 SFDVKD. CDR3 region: CATSDLWDRGASREQYV. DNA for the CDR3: TGTGCCACCAGTGATTTGTGGGACAGGGGCGCCTCTCGGGAGCAGTACGTC.

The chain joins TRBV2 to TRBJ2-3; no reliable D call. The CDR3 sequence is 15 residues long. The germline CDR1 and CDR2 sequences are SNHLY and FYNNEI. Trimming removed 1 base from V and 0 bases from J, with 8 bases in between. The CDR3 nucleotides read TGTGCCAGCAGTGAAGGCGAGTCCAGCACAGATACGCAGTATTTT. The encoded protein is CASSEGESSTDTQYF.

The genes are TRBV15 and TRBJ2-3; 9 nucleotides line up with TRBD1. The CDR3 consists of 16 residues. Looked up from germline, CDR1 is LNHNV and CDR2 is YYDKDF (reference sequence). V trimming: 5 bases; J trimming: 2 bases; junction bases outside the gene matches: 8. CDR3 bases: TGTGCCACCAGCGGTTACGGACAGGGGTTCACAGATACGCAGTATTTT. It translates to CATSGYGQGFTDTQYF. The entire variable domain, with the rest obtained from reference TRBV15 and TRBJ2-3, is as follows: DAMVIQNPRYQVTQFGKPVTLSCSQTLNHNVMYWYQQKSSQAPKLLFHYYDKDFNNEADTPDNFQSRRPNTSFCFLDIRSPGLGDTAMYLCATSGYGQGFTDTQYFGPGTRLTVL.